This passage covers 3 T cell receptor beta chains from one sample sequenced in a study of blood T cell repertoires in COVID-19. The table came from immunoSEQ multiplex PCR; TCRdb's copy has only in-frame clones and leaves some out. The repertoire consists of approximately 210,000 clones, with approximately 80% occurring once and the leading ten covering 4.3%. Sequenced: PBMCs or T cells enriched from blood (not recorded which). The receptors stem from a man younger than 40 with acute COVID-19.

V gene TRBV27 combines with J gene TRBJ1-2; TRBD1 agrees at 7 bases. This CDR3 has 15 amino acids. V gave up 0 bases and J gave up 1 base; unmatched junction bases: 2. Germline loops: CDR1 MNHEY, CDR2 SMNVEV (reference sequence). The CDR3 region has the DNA TGTGCCAGCAGTTTATCGACAGGGAGTAACTATGGCTACACCTTC. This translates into CASSLSTGSNYGYTF.

CDR3 protein: CAWSPGFYQPQHF. CDR3 in DNA: TGTGCCTGGAGCCCAGGATTTTATCAGCCCCAGCATTTT. This chain uses TRBV30 with TRBJ1-5; D remains unclear. V lost 3 bases, J lost 5 bases, and 11 bases lay in between. The CDR3 covers 13 residues. Germline CDR1 and CDR2: GTSNPN and SVGIG (reference sequence).

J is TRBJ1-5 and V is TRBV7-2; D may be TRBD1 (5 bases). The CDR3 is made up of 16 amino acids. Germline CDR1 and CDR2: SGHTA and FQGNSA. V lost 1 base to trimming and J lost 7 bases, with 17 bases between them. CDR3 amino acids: CASSLVKVGGNQPQHF. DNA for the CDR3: TGTGCCAGCAGCTTAGTCAAAGTCGGGGGGAACCAGCCCCAGCATTTT.